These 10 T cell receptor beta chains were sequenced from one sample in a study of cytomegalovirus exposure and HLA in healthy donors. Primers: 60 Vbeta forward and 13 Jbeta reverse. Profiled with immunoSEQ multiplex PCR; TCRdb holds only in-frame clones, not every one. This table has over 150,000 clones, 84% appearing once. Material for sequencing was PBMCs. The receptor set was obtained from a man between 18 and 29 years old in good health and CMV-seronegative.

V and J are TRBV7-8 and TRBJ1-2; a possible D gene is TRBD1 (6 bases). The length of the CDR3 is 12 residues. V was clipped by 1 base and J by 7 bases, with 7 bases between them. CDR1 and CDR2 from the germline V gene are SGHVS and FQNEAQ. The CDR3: CASSLGGPGYTF. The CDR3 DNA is TGTGCCAGCAGCTTAGGGGGGCCTGGCTACACCTTC.

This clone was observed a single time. The CDR3 nucleotides are TGTGCTAGTGGTTTACTAGCGGGGGCCTATGCGGATACGCAGTATTTT. Amino acids: CASGLLAGAYADTQYF. The chain links TRBV12-5 to TRBJ2-3; TRBD2 agrees at 11 bases. With 3 bases clipped from V and 6 bases from J, the junction kept 8 bases outside the gene matches. The V gene's germline CDR1 is LGHNT and CDR2 FRNRAP. This CDR3 comprises 16 residues.

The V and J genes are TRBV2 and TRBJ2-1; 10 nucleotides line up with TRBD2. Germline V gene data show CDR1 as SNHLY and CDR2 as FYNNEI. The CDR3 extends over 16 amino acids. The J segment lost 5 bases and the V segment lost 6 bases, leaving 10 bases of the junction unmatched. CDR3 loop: CASRHPGTSEDNEQFF. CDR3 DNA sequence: TGTGCCAGCAGACACCCCGGGACTAGCGAGGACAATGAGCAGTTCTTC.

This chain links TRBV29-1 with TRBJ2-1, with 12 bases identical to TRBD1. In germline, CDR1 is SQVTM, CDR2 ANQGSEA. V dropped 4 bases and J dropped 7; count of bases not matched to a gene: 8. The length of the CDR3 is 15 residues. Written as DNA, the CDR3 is TGCAGCGTTGTCCGGGGGACAGGGGGCTCGAATGAGCAGTTCTTC. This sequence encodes CSVVRGTGGSNEQFF.

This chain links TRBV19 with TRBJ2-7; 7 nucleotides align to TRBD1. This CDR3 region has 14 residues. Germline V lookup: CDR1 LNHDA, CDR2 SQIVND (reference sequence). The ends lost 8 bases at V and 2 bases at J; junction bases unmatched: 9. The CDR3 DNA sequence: TGTGCCAGTCGGGACAGCCAAAAAACCTACGAGCAGTACTTC. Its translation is CASRDSQKTYEQYF.

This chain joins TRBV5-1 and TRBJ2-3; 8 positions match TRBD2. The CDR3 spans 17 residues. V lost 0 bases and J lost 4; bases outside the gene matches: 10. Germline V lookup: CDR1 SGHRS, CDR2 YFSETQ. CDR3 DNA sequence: TGCGCCAGCAGCTTGGAGGGTAGCGGGACTTCGGCAGATACGCAGTATTTT. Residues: CASSLEGSGTSADTQYF.

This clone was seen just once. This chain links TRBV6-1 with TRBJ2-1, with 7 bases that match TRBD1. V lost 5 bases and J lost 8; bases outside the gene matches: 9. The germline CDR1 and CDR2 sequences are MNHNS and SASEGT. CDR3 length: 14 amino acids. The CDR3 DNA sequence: TGTGCCAGCAGTCTTACGACAGGGCCGGATGAGCAGTTCTTC. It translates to CASSLTTGPDEQFF.

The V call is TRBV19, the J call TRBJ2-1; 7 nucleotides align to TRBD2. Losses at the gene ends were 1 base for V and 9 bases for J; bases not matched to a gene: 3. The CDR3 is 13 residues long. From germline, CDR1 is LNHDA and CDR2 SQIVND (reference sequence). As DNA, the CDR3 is TGTGCCAGTAGTATAGGCGGGGGAGGTGAGCAGTTCTTC. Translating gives CASSIGGGGEQFF. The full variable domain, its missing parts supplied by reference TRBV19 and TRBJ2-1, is DGGITQSPKYLFRKEGQNVTLSCEQNLNHDAMYWYRQDPGQGLRLIYYSQIVNDFQKGDIAEGYSVSREKKESFPLTVTSAQKNPTAFYLCASSIGGGGEQFFGPGTRLTVL.

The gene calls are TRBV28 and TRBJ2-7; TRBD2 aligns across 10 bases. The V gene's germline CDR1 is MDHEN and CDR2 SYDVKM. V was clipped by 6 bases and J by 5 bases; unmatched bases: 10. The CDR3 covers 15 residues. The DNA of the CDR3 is TGTGCCAGCAGCCTAGCGGGGGCATCTTCCCACGAGCAGTACTTC. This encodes CASSLAGASSHEQYF.

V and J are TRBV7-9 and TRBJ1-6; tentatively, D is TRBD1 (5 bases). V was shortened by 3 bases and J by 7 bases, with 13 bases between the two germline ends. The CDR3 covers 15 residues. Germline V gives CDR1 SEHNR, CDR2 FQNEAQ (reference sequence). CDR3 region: CASSLEGSRNSPLHF. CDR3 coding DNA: TGTGCCAGCAGCTTGGAGGGGTCGCGGAATTCACCCCTCCACTTT. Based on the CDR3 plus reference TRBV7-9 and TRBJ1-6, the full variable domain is DTGVSQNPRHKITKRGQNVTFRCDPISEHNRLYWYRQTLGQGPEFLTYFQNEAQLEKSRLLSDRFSAERPKGSFSTLEIQRTEQGDSAMYLCASSLEGSRNSPLHFGNGTRLTVT.